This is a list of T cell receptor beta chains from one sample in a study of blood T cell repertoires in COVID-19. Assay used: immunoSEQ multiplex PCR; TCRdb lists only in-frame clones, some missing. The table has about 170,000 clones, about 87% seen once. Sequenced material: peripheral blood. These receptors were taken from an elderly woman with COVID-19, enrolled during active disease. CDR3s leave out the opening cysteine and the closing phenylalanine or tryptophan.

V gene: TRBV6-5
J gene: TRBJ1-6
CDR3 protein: ATKWREASPLH

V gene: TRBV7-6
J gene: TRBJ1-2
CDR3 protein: ASSPGQGGGYT

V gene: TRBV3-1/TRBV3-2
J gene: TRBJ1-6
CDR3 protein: ASSQGRGSPLH

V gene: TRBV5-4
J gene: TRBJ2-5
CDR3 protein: ASSLGGREETQY

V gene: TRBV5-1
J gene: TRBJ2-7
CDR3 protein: ASSSGQGLYEQY

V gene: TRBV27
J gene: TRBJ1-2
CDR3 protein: ASSHRGRGYGYT

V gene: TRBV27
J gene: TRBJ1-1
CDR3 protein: ASSLLTNSQGVEAF

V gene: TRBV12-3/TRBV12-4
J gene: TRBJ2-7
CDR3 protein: ASSSTYEQY

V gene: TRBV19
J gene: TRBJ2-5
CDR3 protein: ASSISRGETQY

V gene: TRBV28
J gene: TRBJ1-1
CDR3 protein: ASKITGVNTEAF

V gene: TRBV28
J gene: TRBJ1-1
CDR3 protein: ASSLDRAEAF

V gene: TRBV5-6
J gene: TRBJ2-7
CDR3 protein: ASSLSRLGGYEQY

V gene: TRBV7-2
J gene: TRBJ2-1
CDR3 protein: ASSLPSSYNEQF

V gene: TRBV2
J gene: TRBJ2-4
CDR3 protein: ATLSLAKNIQY

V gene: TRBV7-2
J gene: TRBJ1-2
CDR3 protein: ASSLQDRGSHGYT

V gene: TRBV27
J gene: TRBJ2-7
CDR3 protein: ASSTSGAPVYEQY

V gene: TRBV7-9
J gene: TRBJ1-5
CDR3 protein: ASSSHDSLNQPQH

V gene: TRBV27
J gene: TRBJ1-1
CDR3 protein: ASSLSPPFGTAIEAF